These 28 T cell receptor beta chains were all obtained from the same sample, sequenced in a study of blood T cell repertoires in COVID-19. Some clones are missing from TCRdb's copy, which holds only in-frame ones; the method was immunoSEQ multiplex PCR. This table holds about 150,000 clones, around nine tenths found once. Source material: peripheral blood. The receptors stem from a woman in her 70s with acute or convalescent COVID-19.

This clone was observed a single time. The rearrangement links TRBV7-8 to TRBJ2-7; D remains ambiguous. Germline assignment: CDR1 SGHVS and CDR2 FQNEAQ. The V end lost 5 bases, the J end lost 7 bases, and 12 bases lay between the germline ends. The CDR3 is made up of 12 amino acids. The DNA for the CDR3 is TGTGCCAGCAGCCCAACTTCGTGGGAGCAGTACGTC. This codes for CASSPTSWEQYV.

CDR3 DNA: TGTGCCAGCAGCTTAGTGGGGACAGGGAACTATGGCTACACCTTC. It codes for CASSLVGTGNYGYTF. V gene TRBV11-2 combines with J gene TRBJ1-2; 9 positions match TRBD1. Germline CDR1 and CDR2: SGHAT and FQNNGV. J lost 2 bases, V lost 1 base, and 2 bases had no gene match. The CDR3 is 15 amino acids.

This clone was seen only once. V gene TRBV6-2 or TRBV6-3 combines with J gene TRBJ2-4; D uncertain. V gave up 6 bases and J gave up 0 bases, with 9 bases separating them. The CDR3 loop spans 14 amino acids. CDR1 is MNHEY, CDR2 SVGEGT, per germline. The CDR3, as DNA: TGTGCCAGCAGCAACCCGGGAGCCAAAAACATTCAGTACTTC. This encodes CASSNPGAKNIQYF.

The chain is built from TRBV19 and TRBJ2-5, with 7 bases fitting TRBD1. V lost 9 bases to trimming and J lost 6 bases; unmatched junction nucleotides: 16. CDR1 LNHDA and CDR2 SQIVND come from the germline V gene (reference sequence). There are 15 residues in the CDR3. The DNA for the CDR3 is TGTGCCAGCTGGGATGGGCGAGGGGGCTCGAAGACCCAGTACTTC. Translating gives CASWDGRGGSKTQYF.

The rearrangement joins TRBV7-3 to TRBJ2-1; tentative D call: TRBD1 (6 bases). This CDR3 is built from 15 residues. The germline CDR1 and CDR2 sequences are SGHTA and FQGTGA. Deletions cut 1 base from V and 4 bases from J, with 11 bases between. Here the CDR3 DNA reads TGTGCCAGCAGCTTAATGGGGGCCCCTTACAATGAGCAGTTCTTC. Translated: CASSLMGAPYNEQFF.

Here the CDR3 DNA reads TGTGCCAGCTCAATGCTGGGGACAGGGGGTTTCCCGCGAGAAGCTTTCTTT. This translates into CASSMLGTGGFPREAFF. The chain is built from TRBV18 and TRBJ1-1; 11 bases agree with TRBD1. V shed 5 bases, J shed 8 bases, and the junction held 16 bases outside the gene matches. The CDR3 covers 17 residues. Germline V gene lookup returns CDR1 KGHSH and CDR2 LQKENI.

The V and J genes are TRBV4-2 and TRBJ2-2, with 8 positions matching TRBD2. This CDR3 has 20 residues. Germline CDR1 reads LGHNA; CDR2 reads YNFKEQ. The V and J ends lost 0 bases and 2 bases, in that order; junction bases with no gene match: 14. The CDR3 sequence is CASSQDLGGGTNQNTGELFF. CDR3 sequence (DNA): TGTGCCAGCAGCCAAGATCTGGGCGGGGGGACCAACCAAAACACCGGGGAGCTGTTTTTT.

The J gene is TRBJ2-2, the V gene TRBV9; TRBD2 agrees at 16 bases. This CDR3 contains 18 residues. J gave up 5 bases and V 3 bases, and 7 bases lay outside the gene matches. CDR1 is SGDLS, CDR2 YYNGEE, per germline. CDR3 sequence reads: CASSAGLAGGPWTGELFF. DNA of the CDR3: TGTGCCAGCAGCGCGGGACTAGCGGGGGGGCCTTGGACCGGGGAGCTGTTTTTT.

This chain uses TRBV2 with TRBJ1-5; D unclear. V gave up 6 bases and J gave up 0 bases, with 18 bases separating them. The CDR3 is made up of 17 amino acids. The germline V gene encodes CDR1 SNHLY and CDR2 FYNNEI. CDR3 sequence (DNA): TGTGCCAGCAGCCATTTATTGGGAGAGGGTAGCAATCAGCCCCAGCATTTT. It encodes CASSHLLGEGSNQPQHF.

The chain is built from TRBV6-5 and TRBJ1-2, with D maybe TRBD1 (5 bases). Germline V lookup: CDR1 MNHEY, CDR2 SVGAGI. Trimming removed 2 bases at V and 8 bases at J, with 12 bases between. This CDR3 has 13 residues. CDR3 in amino acids: CASSYAQGRGYTF. The DNA of the CDR3 is TGTGCCAGCAGTTACGCCCAGGGTCGCGGCTACACCTTC.

The chain uses TRBV19 and TRBJ2-3, with a tentative D call TRBD1 (5 bases). Between the trimmed V and J ends, which lost 4 bases and 4 bases, there was a span of 15 bases. Germline values: CDR1 LNHDA, CDR2 SQIVND (reference sequence). The CDR3 is 15 residues long. The CDR3 reads CASSNRTGIPDTQYF. CDR3 in DNA: TGTGCCAGTAGTAACAGGACGGGCATCCCAGATACGCAGTATTTT.

The chain joins TRBV28 to TRBJ2-7; TRBD2 aligns across 7 bases. The CDR3 has 15 residues. Germline V gene lookup returns CDR1 MDHEN and CDR2 SYDVKM. V shed 2 bases, J shed 0 bases, and the junction held 4 bases outside the gene matches. The CDR3 nucleotides read TGTGCCAGCAGTTTAAGCGGGGTAAGCTCCTACGAGCAGTACGTC. This encodes CASSLSGVSSYEQYV.

The chain joins TRBV3-1 (or the pseudogene TRBV3-2) to TRBJ1-6; D remains unclear. The V end lost 1 base, the J end lost 0 bases, and 4 bases lay between the germline ends. CDR3 length equals 15 residues. In germline, CDR1 is LGHDT, CDR2 YNNKEL (reference sequence). CDR3 amino acids: CASSQASSYNSPLHF. In nucleotides, the CDR3 is TGTGCCAGCAGCCAAGCCAGCTCCTATAATTCACCCCTCCACTTT.

This chain joins TRBV19 and TRBJ1-4; 8 positions match TRBD1. V shed 3 bases, J shed 8 bases, and the junction held 5 bases outside the gene matches. CDR1 is LNHDA and CDR2 is SQIVND in the germline V gene (reference sequence). This CDR3 region has 14 residues. The CDR3: CASSIRQGNEKLFF. The CDR3 DNA follows: TGTGCCAGTAGTATTCGACAGGGGAACGAAAAACTGTTTTTT.

The CDR3 DNA is TGCGCCAGCAGCCCAACAGGGCCTGGGGAGCTGTTTTTT. It encodes CASSPTGPGELFF. The rearrangement links TRBV5-1 to TRBJ2-2; a weak D match, TRBD1 (6 bases). The CDR3 contains 13 residues. Per the germline V gene, CDR1 is SGHRS and CDR2 is YFSETQ. The V end was cut by 4 bases, the J end by 8 bases, with 12 bases between.

The chain couples TRBV11-2 to TRBJ2-3; TRBD1 aligns across 8 bases. Germline lookup yields CDR1 SGHAT and CDR2 FQNNGV. With V trimmed by 5 bases and J by 1 base, 8 bases remained unmatched. This CDR3 is 16 amino acids long. CDR3 loop: CASSAGQGLRTDTQYF. CDR3 nucleotide sequence: TGTGCCAGCAGCGCAGGACAGGGTCTACGCACAGATACGCAGTATTTT.

The chain recombines TRBV4-2 with TRBJ2-7, with D perhaps matching TRBD2 (6 bases). This CDR3 spans 14 amino acids. From germline, CDR1 is LGHNA and CDR2 YNFKEQ. The ends were cut back, 1 base at V and 2 bases at J, with 9 bases in the middle. CDR3 amino acids: CASSQGGGAYEQYF. CDR3 nucleotides: TGTGCCAGCAGCCAAGGCGGAGGGGCCTACGAGCAGTACTTC.

The chain combines TRBV11-1 with TRBJ1-1; no clear D gene. Trimming removed 1 base from V and 4 bases from J, with 13 bases in between. Per germline, CDR1 SGHAT and CDR2 FQDESV (reference sequence). CDR3 length: 15 residues. Here the CDR3 DNA reads TGTGCCAGCAGCTTAGTTGCAGGTGGAGGCACTGAAGCTTTCTTT. As protein: CASSLVAGGGTEAFF.

The chain couples TRBV28 to TRBJ2-7; possibly TRBD1 for D (6 bases). Germline V gene data show CDR1 as MDHEN and CDR2 as SYDVKM. V shed 5 bases and J shed 7 bases, with 24 bases lying between them. The CDR3 is 16 amino acids. In DNA form, the CDR3 reads TGTGCCAGCAGTGGGGACACCGGACGGGCCAGACGGGAGCAGTACGTC. It encodes CASSGDTGRARREQYV.

V and J are TRBV2 and TRBJ1-5, with 9 bases matching TRBD1. The CDR3 extends over 17 amino acids. Germline lookup yields CDR1 SNHLY and CDR2 FYNNEI. V lost 6 bases and J lost 4; bases outside the gene matches: 13. Here the CDR3 DNA reads TGTGCCAGCAGCCCCCATGAGCCCGACAGGGGGAATCAGCCCCAGCATTTT. The encoded protein is CASSPHEPDRGNQPQHF.

V gene TRBV7-6 combines with J gene TRBJ1-5; 11 bases align to TRBD1. The CDR3 spans 17 residues. V trimming: 1 base; J trimming: 5 bases; junction bases outside the gene matches: 7. Germline V gene lookup returns CDR1 SGHVS and CDR2 FNYEAQ. DNA of the CDR3: TGTGCCAGCAGCTTAGGTCGAGGACAGGGGGCAGATCAGCCCCAGCATTTT. Amino acids: CASSLGRGQGADQPQHF. The whole variable domain, remainder taken from reference TRBV7-6 and TRBJ1-5, is GAGVSQSPRYKVTKRGQDVALRCDPISGHVSLYWYRQALGQGPEFLTYFNYEAQQDKSGLPNDRFSAERPEGSISTLTIQRTEQRDSAMYRCASSLGRGQGADQPQHFGDGTRLSIL.

This clone occurred once. The CDR3 DNA sequence: TGTGCCAGCAGTCGGCAGCGGAACACTGAAGCTTTCTTT. Its protein product is CASSRQRNTEAFF. The rearrangement links TRBV6-5 to TRBJ1-1; D remains ambiguous. CDR1 is MNHEY, CDR2 SVGAGI, per germline. CDR3 length equals 13 residues. V was clipped by 5 bases and J by 1 base, with 8 bases between them.

A few counts support this clone. The chain uses TRBV4-1 and TRBJ2-7; D is possibly TRBD2 (6 bases). Germline V gene sequence: CDR1 MGHRA, CDR2 YSYEKL. This CDR3 is built from 14 residues. V was shortened by 1 base and J by 4 bases, with 11 bases between the two germline ends. CDR3 nucleotide sequence: TGCGCCAGCAGCCAAGGCGCAGGGACTTACGAGCAGTACGTC. Encoded protein: CASSQGAGTYEQYV.

V is TRBV18 and J is TRBJ1-2; D is perhaps TRBD1 (5 bases). The CDR3 sequence is 13 residues long. The V gene's germline CDR1 is KGHSH and CDR2 LQKENI. The V and J ends lost 3 bases and 6 bases respectively, with 11 bases between them. The CDR3 DNA is TGTGCCAGCTCACCGATGGACACCCATGGCTACACCTTC. As protein: CASSPMDTHGYTF.

The CDR3 DNA reads TGTGCCAGCAGGGGGTTGACTCAGGGTCATGGCTACACCTTC. It encodes CASRGLTQGHGYTF. The V call is TRBV7-9, the J call TRBJ1-2; perhaps TRBD1 as D (5 bases). V was trimmed by 6 bases and J by 6 bases, leaving 17 bases between them. CDR3 length: 14 amino acids. Per the germline V gene, CDR1 is SEHNR and CDR2 is FQNEAQ (reference sequence).

The chain joins TRBV6-5 to TRBJ1-5; D gene ambiguous. The germline CDR1 and CDR2 sequences are MNHEY and SVGAGI. V was cut by 7 bases and J by 5 bases, with 3 bases left in between. CDR3 length: 10 residues. CDR3 region: CASNYQPQHF. The CDR3 coding sequence is TGTGCCAGCAACTATCAGCCCCAGCATTTT.

This sequence joins TRBV5-4 and TRBJ2-7, with 7 bases fitting TRBD2. The J segment lost 1 base and the V segment lost 1 base, leaving 11 bases of the junction unmatched. Germline V gives CDR1 SGHNT, CDR2 YYREEE (reference sequence). This CDR3 is built from 17 residues. In nucleotides, the CDR3 is TGTGCCAGCAGCTTGTTGTCTATTCGGGGGGAATCCTACGAGCAGTACGTC. It codes for CASSLLSIRGESYEQYV.

A few counts support this clone. This CDR3 is CASSLDRLAGGYNEQFF. In DNA, the CDR3 is TGTGCCAGCAGCTTAGATCGGCTAGCGGGGGGATACAATGAGCAGTTCTTC. The chain is built from TRBV11-2 and TRBJ2-1; 11 positions match TRBD2. Per germline, CDR1 SGHAT and CDR2 FQNNGV. The junction had 5 bases not matched to a gene; V was cut back by 0 bases and J by 4 bases. This CDR3 is 17 amino acids long.